Below are 18 T cell receptor beta chains sequenced from a single sample in a study of a mutant IDH1 vaccine in newly diagnosed glioma. Antigens of these TCRs are unknown. Libraries were prepared by immunoSEQ multiplex PCR; TCRdb keeps only in-frame clonotypes and omits some of them. The sample has 32,000 or so clones; approximately 90% are singletons. Time point denoted: week 5, during vaccination. Doses consisted of 300 ug of mutant IDH1 20-mer peptide each, paired with topical imiquimod. The sequencing here drew on peripheral blood mononuclear cells (PBMCs), taken from a glioma patient whose treatment included an IDH1 peptide vaccine. These receptor sequences come from a woman aged 40 to 55 with glioma. Some clones in this sample may be carry-over from other donors' samples.

Only one count was recorded for this clone. V and J are TRBV6-4 and TRBJ2-3; 13 bases fit TRBD2. The germline V gene has CDR1 MRHNA and CDR2 SNTAGT. There are 16 residues in the CDR3. V lost 3 bases to trimming and J lost 4 bases; unmatched junction nucleotides: 4. The CDR3 protein is CASSEGGTSGADTQYF. The CDR3 bases are TGTGCCAGCAGTGAGGGGGGGACTAGCGGGGCAGATACGCAGTATTTT.

This sequence joins TRBV23-1 and TRBJ2-7, with TRBD1 matching over 11 bases. TRBV23-1 carries the ORF label, with uncertain function. The V segment lost 0 bases and the J segment 5 bases; nucleotides outside the gene matches: 6. The CDR3 consists of 16 residues. CDR3 DNA: TGCGCCAGCAGTCAATCTGGGGACAGGGGGTTCGACGAGCAGTACTTC. It is translated as CASSQSGDRGFDEQYF.

This chain uses TRBV11-1 with TRBJ2-7, with 7 bases fitting TRBD1. Germline CDR1 is SGHAT and CDR2 is FQDESV (reference sequence). The CDR3 totals 14 residues. V gave up 4 bases and J gave up 2 bases; unmatched junction bases: 5. The CDR3 sequence: CASSWDRFAYEQYF. CDR3 sequence (DNA): TGTGCCAGCAGCTGGGACAGATTCGCCTACGAGCAGTACTTC.

The rearrangement uses TRBV5-1 and TRBJ1-1, with a tentative D call TRBD1 (5 bases). This CDR3 contains 17 residues. V lost 0 bases and J lost 0, with 15 bases in between. Germline V gives CDR1 SGHRS, CDR2 YFSETQ. This CDR3 is CASSLGPGLSMNTEAFF. In DNA form, the CDR3 reads TGCGCCAGCAGCTTGGGACCGGGACTGAGCATGAACACTGAAGCTTTCTTT.

This clone has just one count. The genes are TRBV2 and TRBJ2-7; weak D call: TRBD1 (7 bases). Per germline, CDR1 SNHLY and CDR2 FYNNEI. The CDR3 totals 16 residues. The V gene lost 7 bases and the J gene lost 0 bases, with 19 bases spanning the gap. CDR3 loop: CASTPRGRGASYEQYF. In DNA, the CDR3 is TGTGCCAGCACTCCTAGGGGGCGGGGCGCCTCCTACGAGCAGTACTTC. Filled out from reference TRBV2 and TRBJ2-7, the complete variable domain reads EPEVTQTPSHQVTQMGQEVILRCVPISNHLYFYWYRQILGQKVEFLVSFYNNEISEKSEIFDDQFSVERPDGSNFTLKIRSTKLEDSAMYFCASTPRGRGASYEQYFGPGTRLTVT.

This clone was seen only a few times. J is TRBJ2-1 and V is TRBV27, with 8 bases that match TRBD2. The J segment lost 0 bases and the V segment lost 2 bases, leaving 6 bases of the junction unmatched. Germline V gives CDR1 MNHEY, CDR2 SMNVEV (reference sequence). The CDR3 length is 17 residues. In DNA, the CDR3 is TGTGCCAGCAGTTTAGGATGGGGGACTAGCTCCTACAATGAGCAGTTCTTC. It codes for CASSLGWGTSSYNEQFF.

This chain links TRBV7-9 with TRBJ1-1; TRBD1 matches 7 bases. Losses at the gene ends were 6 bases for V and 8 bases for J; bases not matched to a gene: 3. Germline lookup yields CDR1 SEHNR and CDR2 FQNEAQ (reference sequence). CDR3 length: 11 residues. CDR3 DNA sequence: TGTGCCAGCAGGACAGGGATGGAAGCTTTCTTT. Translation: CASRTGMEAFF.

The J gene is TRBJ1-5, the V gene TRBV10-3, with TRBD1 matching 10 bases. The CDR3 sequence is 16 residues long. J lost 2 bases, V lost 4 bases, and 5 bases had no gene match. Looked up from germline, CDR1 is ENHRY and CDR2 is SYGVKD. The CDR3, as DNA: TGTGCCATCAGTGGCGGGACAGGGGCCGGCAATCAGCCCCAGCATTTT. It is translated as CAISGGTGAGNQPQHF.

This CDR3 is CASIDSTVSPYEQYF. CDR3 in DNA: TGTGCCAGTATCGACTCGACTGTTTCCCCCTACGAGCAGTACTTC. The V call is TRBV19, the J call TRBJ2-7; D is unresolved. Germline V gene sequence: CDR1 LNHDA, CDR2 SQIVND (reference sequence). CDR3 size: 15 residues. The ends were cut back, 7 bases at V and 2 bases at J, with 18 bases in the middle.

The V gene is TRBV7-8, the J gene TRBJ2-5; possibly TRBD1 for D (7 bases). V dropped 11 bases and J dropped 5 bases, with 24 bases sitting between them. The CDR3 extends over 15 amino acids. Germline assignment: CDR1 SGHVS and CDR2 FQNEAQ. This CDR3 reads CASRPNRGGEETQYF. CDR3 sequence (DNA): TGTGCCTCCCGACCAAACAGGGGAGGAGAGGAGACCCAGTACTTC.

V is TRBV28 and J is TRBJ1-4; maybe TRBD1 (6 bases). The germline gives CDR1 MDHEN, CDR2 SYDVKM. V dropped 6 bases and J dropped 9 bases, with 20 bases sitting between them. The CDR3 is 15 residues long. CDR3 in amino acids: CASSLETGSQKKLFF. CDR3 DNA: TGTGCCAGCAGCTTGGAAACAGGGTCCCAAAAAAAACTGTTTTTT. Using reference TRBV28 and TRBJ1-4 for the parts outside the CDR3, the full variable domain is DVKVTQSSRYLVKRTGEKVFLECVQDMDHENMFWYRQDPGLGLRLIYFSYDVKMKEKGDIPEGYSVSREKKERFSLILESASTNQTSMYLCASSLETGSQKKLFFGSGTQLSVL.

The chain recombines TRBV29-1 with TRBJ1-1; no clear D gene. This CDR3 spans 13 amino acids. Trimming cost V 3 bases and J 1 base, with 9 bases left between them. CDR1 is SQVTM, CDR2 ANQGSEA, per germline. CDR3 nucleotide sequence: TGCAGCGTTGACTACTTACCGAACACTGAAGCTTTCTTT. It specifies CSVDYLPNTEAFF.

V usage is TRBV5-6 and J usage is TRBJ1-1, with D unresolved. The length of the CDR3 is 13 residues. The V end lost 2 bases, the J end lost 1 base, and 6 bases lay between the germline ends. The germline V gene has CDR1 SGHDT and CDR2 YYEEEE. CDR3 sequence: CASSFQENTEAFF. The CDR3, as DNA: TGTGCCAGCAGCTTCCAAGAGAACACTGAAGCTTTCTTT.

V usage is TRBV7-2 and J usage is TRBJ2-3; 7 bases agree with TRBD2. Germline CDR1 and CDR2: SGHTA and FQGNSA. This CDR3 spans 14 amino acids. The trim removed 5 bases at V and 6 bases at J, leaving 8 bases unmatched. In DNA form, the CDR3 reads TGTGCCAGCAGCCAAAGACCCGGGGGGGATACGCAGTATTTT. Translating it yields CASSQRPGGDTQYF. Complete variable domain (other parts from reference TRBV7-2 and TRBJ2-3): GAGVSQSPSNKVTEKGKDVELRCDPISGHTALYWYRQSLGQGLEFLIYFQGNSAPDKSGLPSDRFSAERTGGSVSTLTIQRTQQEDSAVYLCASSQRPGGDTQYFGPGTRLTVL.

This chain uses TRBV6-5 with TRBJ1-2; 10 nucleotides agree with TRBD1. The germline CDR1 and CDR2 sequences are MNHEY and SVGAGI. With V trimmed by 5 bases and J by 8 bases, 11 bases remained unmatched. This CDR3 contains 15 residues. Written as DNA, the CDR3 is TGTGCCAGCAGTACGAGACAGGGGGCGTATGACGGCTACACCTTC. Translation: CASSTRQGAYDGYTF.

The chain is built from TRBV20-1 and TRBJ2-7; D might be TRBD1 (5 bases). V was cut by 6 bases and J by 0 bases, with 6 bases left in between. From germline, CDR1 is DFQATT and CDR2 SNEGSKA (reference sequence). The CDR3 sequence is 11 residues long. The CDR3 coding sequence is TGCAGTGCGGACAACTCCTACGAGCAGTACTTC. Translation: CSADNSYEQYF.

V gene TRBV11-2 combines with J gene TRBJ1-5; perhaps TRBD1 as D (5 bases). Trimming took 0 bases from V and 6 from J, leaving 6 bases between them. Germline values: CDR1 SGHAT, CDR2 FQNNGV. The CDR3 length is 13 residues. CDR3 sequence: CASSLEGGQPQHF. The CDR3 DNA follows: TGTGCCAGCAGCTTAGAGGGGGGTCAGCCCCAGCATTTT. Together with reference TRBV11-2 and TRBJ1-5, the CDR3 gives the full variable domain: EAGVAQSPRYKIIEKRQSVAFWCNPISGHATLYWYQQILGQGPKLLIQFQNNGVVDDSQLPKDRFSAERLKGVDSTLKIQPAKLEDSAVYLCASSLEGGQPQHFGDGTRLSIL.

As DNA, the CDR3 is TGTGCCATCGGGGAGGGGAACACTGAAGCTTTCTTT. It translates to CAIGEGNTEAFF. The V and J genes are TRBV28 and TRBJ1-1; D gene unclear. The germline V gene encodes CDR1 MDHEN and CDR2 SYDVKM. The V gene lost 10 bases and the J gene lost 1 base, with 10 bases spanning the gap. The CDR3 length is 12 residues.